The TCR beta chain under discussion was sequenced for a study of blood T cells in healthy people across ages. General observations from the study: Reliance upon unsorted PBMCs precluded definitive naive versus antigen-experienced comparison.

Primed by a sample-barcoded 5' primer and a J-beta primer mix, a second PCR proceeded for 7 to 11 cycles. TCRdb independently ran MiXCR on the 5' RACE reads; one entry per CDR3 protein. The sample carries 550,000 to 750,000 distinct CDR3 sequences, roughly 21% recorded once. Concerning this clonotype: The antigen remains unidentified.

Sequenced input: blood. This clonotype was obtained from a man aged 65 to 85 in good health.

The CDR3 DNA reads TGTGCCAGCAGCTCCAACCGGGACCCGGGCCACGAGCAGTACTTC. Translation gives CASSSNRDPGHEQYF. V and J are TRBV7-8 and TRBJ2-7; D might be TRBD1 or TRBD2, each matching 5 bases. CDR1 and CDR2 from the germline V gene are SGHVS and FQNEAQ. V shed 4 bases and J shed 5 bases, with 18 bases lying between them. The CDR3 spans 15 residues.